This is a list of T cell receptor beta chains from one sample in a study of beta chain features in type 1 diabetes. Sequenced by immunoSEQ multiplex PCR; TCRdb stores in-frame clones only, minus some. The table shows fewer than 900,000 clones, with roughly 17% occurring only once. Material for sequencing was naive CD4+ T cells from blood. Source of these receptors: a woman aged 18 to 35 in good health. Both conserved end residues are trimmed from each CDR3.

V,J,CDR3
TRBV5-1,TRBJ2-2,ASSLATSGRASTGELF
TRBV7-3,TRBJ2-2,ASSPQGRSTGELF
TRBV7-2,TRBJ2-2,ASSLGSGRAGGELF
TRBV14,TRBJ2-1,ASSGTSVYNEQF
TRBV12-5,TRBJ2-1,ASGLFSPNSYNEQF
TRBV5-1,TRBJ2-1,ASSPGQVYTNEQF
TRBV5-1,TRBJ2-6,ASSLYTVSSGANVLT
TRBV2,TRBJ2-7,ASSIGLAGADEQY
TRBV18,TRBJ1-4,ASSPVQNEKLF
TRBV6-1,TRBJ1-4,ASSETFARYREKLF
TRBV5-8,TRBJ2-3,ASSFRSTDTQY
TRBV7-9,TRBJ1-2,ASSLQGNPNYGYT
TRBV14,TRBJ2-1,ASSQGRGLRNNEQF
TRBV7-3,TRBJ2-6,ASRLSGANVLT
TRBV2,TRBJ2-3,ASSRWGRDTQY